This entry features one T cell receptor (beta chain) sequence. This sample is part of a study of T cell responses to AZD1222 COVID-19 vaccine. Germline values: CDR1 LNHDA, CDR2 SQIVND (reference sequence). The CDR3 covers 15 residues. The V and J ends lost 1 base and 7 bases, in that order; junction bases with no gene match: 6. Data came from immunoSEQ multiplex PCR; TCRdb stores just in-frame clones and leaves some out. The sample yields some 130,000 clones, over 85% seen once. The sequence was collected from an adult who received the AZD1222 COVID-19 vaccine. The chain couples TRBV19 to TRBJ2-3, with 9 bases matching TRBD2. The material was peripheral blood, obtained 28 days after the second AZD1222 dose. CDR3 nucleotide sequence: TGTGCCAGTAGTATAGTCCGCGGGGGGGATCATACGCAGTATTTT. Translated, it gives CASSIVRGGDHTQYF.